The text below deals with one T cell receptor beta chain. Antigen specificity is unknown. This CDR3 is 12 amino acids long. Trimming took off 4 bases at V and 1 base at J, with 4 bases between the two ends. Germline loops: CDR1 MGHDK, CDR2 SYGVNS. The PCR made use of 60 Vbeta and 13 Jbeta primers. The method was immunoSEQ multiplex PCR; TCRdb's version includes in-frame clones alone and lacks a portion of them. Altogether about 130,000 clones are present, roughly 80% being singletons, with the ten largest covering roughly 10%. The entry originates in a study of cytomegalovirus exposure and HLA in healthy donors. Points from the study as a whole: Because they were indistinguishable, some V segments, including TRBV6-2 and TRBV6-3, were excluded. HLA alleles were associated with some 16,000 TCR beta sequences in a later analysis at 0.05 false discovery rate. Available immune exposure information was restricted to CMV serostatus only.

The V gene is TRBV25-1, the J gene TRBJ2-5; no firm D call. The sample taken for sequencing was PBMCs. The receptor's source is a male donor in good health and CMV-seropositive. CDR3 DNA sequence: TGTGCCAGCAGTGTCTCCCAAGAGACCCAGTACTTC. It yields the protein CASSVSQETQYF. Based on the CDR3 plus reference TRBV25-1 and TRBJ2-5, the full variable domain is EADIYQTPRYLVIGTGKKITLECSQTMGHDKMYWYQQDPGMELHLIHYSYGVNSTEKGDLSSESTVSRIRTEHFPLTLESARPSHTSQYLCASSVSQETQYFGPGTRLLVL.